Listed below are T cell receptor beta chains from one sample, sequenced in a study of T cell repertoires in cytomegalovirus infection. One entry per CDR3 protein results from TCRdb running MiXCR on the reads. The data hold more than 200,000 distinct CDR3 sequences, with approximately 8.3% observed a single time. Material for sequencing was PBMCs. The receptors derive from a human donor in good health (CMV status not recorded). Some clones in this sample may be carry-over from other donors' samples. CDR3s include the opening cysteine and the closing phenylalanine or tryptophan. Fields, in order: clone size, V gene, J gene, D gene, CDR3 protein, CDR3 DNA. A D gene is named only where the DNA matches it firmly. A clone size is listed for some rows: how often the clone was seen (once, few, many), or a class if it is expanded.

clone size: few; V gene: TRBV6-2/TRBV6-3; J gene: TRBJ2-7; D gene: -; CDR3 protein: CASSYGAKQYF; CDR3 DNA: TGTGCCAGCAGTTACGGGGCCAAGCAGTACTTC
clone size: many; V gene: TRBV11-2; J gene: TRBJ2-5; D gene: -; CDR3 protein: CASSLGTTETQYF; CDR3 DNA: TGTGCCAGCAGCTTAGGAACAACGGAGACCCAGTACTTC
clone size: many; V gene: TRBV11-2; J gene: TRBJ2-7; D gene: TRBD2; CDR3 protein: CASSQGLAGPYEQYF; CDR3 DNA: TGTGCCAGCAGCCAGGGACTAGCGGGTCCCTACGAGCAGTACTTC
clone size: many; V gene: TRBV7-9; J gene: TRBJ2-5; D gene: TRBD1; CDR3 protein: CASSSTGTQETQYF; CDR3 DNA: TGTGCCAGCAGCTCGACAGGGACCCAAGAGACCCAGTACTTC
clone size: many; V gene: TRBV5-4; J gene: TRBJ2-1; D gene: -; CDR3 protein: CASSRSGYRNEQFF; CDR3 DNA: TGTGCCAGCAGCCGAAGTGGCTATCGGAATGAGCAGTTCTTC
clone size: many; V gene: TRBV7-2; J gene: TRBJ1-1; D gene: TRBD1; CDR3 protein: CASSHRGQVAFF; CDR3 DNA: TGTGCCAGCAGCCATCGGGGACAGGTAGCTTTCTTT
clone size: many; V gene: TRBV7-2; J gene: TRBJ2-2; D gene: -; CDR3 protein: CASSLVVIRGSNTGELFF; CDR3 DNA: TGTGCCAGCAGCTTAGTAGTGATCAGGGGATCGAACACCGGGGAGCTGTTTTTT
clone size: few; V gene: TRBV7-8; J gene: TRBJ1-3; D gene: -; CDR3 protein: CASSDNPVRGNTIYF; CDR3 DNA: TGTGCCAGCAGCGACAACCCAGTGAGAGGAAACACCATATATTTT
clone size: -; V gene: TRBV18; J gene: TRBJ1-5; D gene: -; CDR3 protein: CASSPQSGQDDNQPQHF; CDR3 DNA: TGTGCCAGCTCACCCCAGTCGGGACAAGATGATAATCAGCCCCAGCATTTT
clone size: many; V gene: TRBV7-2; J gene: TRBJ1-3; D gene: -; CDR3 protein: CASSLGGTGNTIYF; CDR3 DNA: TGTGCCAGCAGTTTAGGGGGAACTGGAAACACCATATATTTT
clone size: many; V gene: TRBV7-2; J gene: TRBJ2-5; D gene: -; CDR3 protein: CASSPHTQETQYF; CDR3 DNA: TGTGCCAGCAGCCCCCACACGCAAGAGACCCAGTACTTC
clone size: few; V gene: TRBV28; J gene: TRBJ1-5; D gene: -; CDR3 protein: CASSLRVSNQPQHF; CDR3 DNA: TGTGCCAGCAGTTTAAGGGTGAGCAATCAGCCCCAGCATTTT
clone size: many; V gene: TRBV7-2; J gene: TRBJ1-2; D gene: TRBD1; CDR3 protein: CASSFPAGTGGGYTF; CDR3 DNA: TGTGCCAGCAGCTTCCCGGCCGGGACAGGGGGCGGCTACACCTTC
clone size: -; V gene: TRBV28; J gene: TRBJ1-3; D gene: -; CDR3 protein: CASSLLAKSGNTIYF; CDR3 DNA: TGTGCCAGCAGTTTATTAGCTAAATCTGGAAACACCATATATTTT
clone size: -; V gene: TRBV7-9; J gene: TRBJ2-7; D gene: TRBD2; CDR3 protein: CASSFSGGYEQYF; CDR3 DNA: TGTGCCAGCAGCTTCTCCGGGGGGTACGAGCAGTACTTC
clone size: few; V gene: TRBV2; J gene: TRBJ2-1; D gene: TRBD1; CDR3 protein: CATRAGQGRGEQFF; CDR3 DNA: TGTGCCACCAGGGCAGGACAGGGGCGCGGTGAGCAGTTCTTC
clone size: -; V gene: TRBV6-4; J gene: TRBJ2-1; D gene: TRBD1; CDR3 protein: CASSAVTGGIYNEQFF; CDR3 DNA: TGTGCCAGCAGTGCCGTAACAGGGGGCATCTACAATGAGCAGTTCTTC
clone size: few; V gene: TRBV6-8; J gene: TRBJ2-1; D gene: TRBD2; CDR3 protein: CASSYGKTSGGNNEQFF; CDR3 DNA: TGTGCCAGCAGTTACGGTAAAACTAGCGGGGGGAATAATGAGCAGTTCTTC
clone size: few; V gene: TRBV19; J gene: TRBJ1-2; D gene: -; CDR3 protein: CASTQGRKANYGYTF; CDR3 DNA: TGTGCCAGTACCCAGGGACGGAAAGCTAACTATGGCTACACCTTC
clone size: few; V gene: TRBV5-1; J gene: TRBJ2-2; D gene: -; CDR3 protein: CASSPQGMNTGELFF; CDR3 DNA: TGCGCCAGCAGCCCTCAGGGGATGAACACCGGGGAGCTGTTTTTT
clone size: few; V gene: TRBV5-5; J gene: TRBJ1-1; D gene: -; CDR3 protein: CASSLLQGGGTEAFF; CDR3 DNA: TGTGCCAGCAGCCTACTACAGGGAGGAGGCACTGAAGCTTTCTTT
clone size: many; V gene: TRBV28; J gene: TRBJ1-5; D gene: TRBD1; CDR3 protein: CASRTPDRGQPQHF; CDR3 DNA: TGTGCCAGCAGGACACCAGACAGGGGTCAGCCCCAGCATTTT
clone size: many; V gene: TRBV11-2; J gene: TRBJ1-4; D gene: -; CDR3 protein: CASSFVKEKLFF; CDR3 DNA: TGTGCCAGCAGCTTTGTAAAGGAAAAACTGTTTTTT
clone size: many; V gene: TRBV28; J gene: TRBJ1-2; D gene: TRBD1; CDR3 protein: CASRSGQGNYGYTF; CDR3 DNA: TGTGCCAGCAGATCGGGACAGGGCAACTATGGCTACACCTTC
clone size: many; V gene: TRBV7-2; J gene: TRBJ1-5; D gene: TRBD1; CDR3 protein: CASSPRTGDGQPQHF; CDR3 DNA: TGTGCCAGCAGCCCCCGGACAGGCGACGGGCAGCCCCAGCATTTT
clone size: -; V gene: TRBV15; J gene: TRBJ2-6; D gene: -; CDR3 protein: CATSRDLGASSGANVLTF; CDR3 DNA: TGTGCCACCAGCAGAGATCTAGGGGCCAGCTCTGGGGCCAACGTCCTGACTTTC
clone size: -; V gene: TRBV7-2; J gene: TRBJ1-5; D gene: TRBD1; CDR3 protein: CASSIGQGARNQPQHF; CDR3 DNA: TGTGCCAGCAGCATCGGACAGGGGGCGAGAAATCAGCCCCAGCATTTT
clone size: many; V gene: TRBV7-2; J gene: TRBJ2-7; D gene: -; CDR3 protein: CASTFDRGLSYEQYF; CDR3 DNA: TGTGCCAGCACCTTTGATAGGGGACTCTCCTACGAGCAGTACTTC
clone size: many; V gene: TRBV12-3/TRBV12-4; J gene: TRBJ2-5; D gene: -; CDR3 protein: CASSRHGGGETQYF; CDR3 DNA: TGTGCCAGCAGCCGTCACGGGGGCGGAGAGACCCAGTACTTC
clone size: many; V gene: TRBV7-2; J gene: TRBJ1-1; D gene: TRBD1; CDR3 protein: CASSGGGTGGNTEAFF; CDR3 DNA: TGTGCCAGCAGCGGGGGGGGGACAGGGGGGAACACTGAAGCTTTCTTT
clone size: many; V gene: TRBV7-2; J gene: TRBJ1-5; D gene: -; CDR3 protein: CASSPGAIRERNQPQHF; CDR3 DNA: TGTGCCAGCAGCCCAGGGGCGATCCGAGAACGCAATCAGCCCCAGCATTTT
clone size: many; V gene: TRBV28; J gene: TRBJ2-1; D gene: -; CDR3 protein: CASSFPTISSYNEQFF; CDR3 DNA: TGTGCCAGCAGTTTCCCCACTATCAGCTCCTACAATGAGCAGTTCTTC
clone size: many; V gene: TRBV7-6; J gene: TRBJ2-2; D gene: -; CDR3 protein: CASSSGGSGELFF; CDR3 DNA: TGTGCCAGCAGCTCAGGGGGGTCCGGGGAGCTGTTTTTT
clone size: many; V gene: TRBV19; J gene: TRBJ1-5; D gene: -; CDR3 protein: CASSVGLSNQPQHF; CDR3 DNA: TGTGCCAGTAGTGTCGGACTGAGCAATCAGCCCCAGCATTTT
clone size: many; V gene: TRBV7-2; J gene: TRBJ1-5; D gene: TRBD1; CDR3 protein: CASSLDRGSNQPQHF; CDR3 DNA: TGTGCCAGCAGCCTGGACAGGGGGAGCAATCAGCCCCAGCATTTT
clone size: -; V gene: TRBV7-2; J gene: TRBJ2-5; D gene: TRBD2; CDR3 protein: CASSLAPAGGRETQYF; CDR3 DNA: TGTGCCAGCAGCTTAGCCCCAGCGGGGGGAAGAGAGACCCAGTACTTC
clone size: many; V gene: TRBV12-5; J gene: TRBJ2-3; D gene: TRBD1; CDR3 protein: CASGSQTGAGTDTQYF; CDR3 DNA: TGTGCTAGTGGTTCCCAAACAGGGGCAGGCACAGATACGCAGTATTTT
clone size: many; V gene: TRBV6-2/TRBV6-3; J gene: TRBJ2-6; D gene: -; CDR3 protein: CATRQAMSSGANVLTF; CDR3 DNA: TGTGCCACTCGACAGGCAATGAGCTCTGGGGCCAACGTCCTGACTTTC
clone size: -; V gene: TRBV29-1; J gene: TRBJ1-1; D gene: TRBD1; CDR3 protein: CSVEFDYRGEKAFF; CDR3 DNA: TGCAGCGTTGAGTTTGATTACAGGGGTGAGAAAGCTTTCTTT
clone size: many; V gene: TRBV7-2; J gene: TRBJ2-1; D gene: -; CDR3 protein: CASSTDMNEQFF; CDR3 DNA: TGTGCCAGCAGCACAGACATGAATGAGCAGTTCTTC
clone size: few; V gene: TRBV28; J gene: TRBJ1-4; D gene: TRBD1; CDR3 protein: CASSHGTVATNEKLFF; CDR3 DNA: TGTGCCAGCAGTCACGGGACAGTTGCAACTAATGAAAAACTGTTTTTT
clone size: -; V gene: TRBV19; J gene: TRBJ2-6; D gene: -; CDR3 protein: CASRKGTSGANVLTF; CDR3 DNA: TGTGCCAGTAGAAAAGGTACCTCTGGGGCCAACGTCCTGACTTTC
clone size: many; V gene: TRBV7-9; J gene: TRBJ2-7; D gene: TRBD2; CDR3 protein: CASTRSGDPWEQYF; CDR3 DNA: TGTGCCAGCACTCGTAGCGGGGATCCCTGGGAGCAGTACTTC
clone size: few; V gene: TRBV6-1; J gene: TRBJ2-7; D gene: -; CDR3 protein: CASNNGVGEQYF; CDR3 DNA: TGTGCCAGCAATAACGGGGTCGGCGAGCAGTACTTC
clone size: many; V gene: TRBV5-1; J gene: TRBJ2-7; D gene: -; CDR3 protein: CASSLLSTDSEQYF; CDR3 DNA: TGCGCCAGCAGCTTACTATCGACTGACAGCGAGCAGTACTTC
clone size: many; V gene: TRBV7-2; J gene: TRBJ2-1; D gene: TRBD1; CDR3 protein: CASSRKGAEQFF; CDR3 DNA: TGTGCCAGCAGCCGGAAGGGGGCTGAGCAGTTCTTC